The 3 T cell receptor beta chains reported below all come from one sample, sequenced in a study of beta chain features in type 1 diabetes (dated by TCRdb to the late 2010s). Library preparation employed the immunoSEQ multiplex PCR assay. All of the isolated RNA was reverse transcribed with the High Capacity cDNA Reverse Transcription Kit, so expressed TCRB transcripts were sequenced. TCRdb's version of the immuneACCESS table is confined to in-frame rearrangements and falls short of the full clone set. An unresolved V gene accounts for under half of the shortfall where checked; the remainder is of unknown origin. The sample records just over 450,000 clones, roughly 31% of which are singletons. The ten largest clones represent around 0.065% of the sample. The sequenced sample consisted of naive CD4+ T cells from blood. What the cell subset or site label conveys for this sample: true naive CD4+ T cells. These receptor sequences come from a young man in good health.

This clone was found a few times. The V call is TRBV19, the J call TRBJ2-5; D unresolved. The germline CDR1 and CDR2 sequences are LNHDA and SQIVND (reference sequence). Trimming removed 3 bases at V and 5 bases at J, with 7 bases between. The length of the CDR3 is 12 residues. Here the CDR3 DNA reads TGTGCCAGTAGTATTTCCCAGGAGACCCAGTACTTC. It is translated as CASSISQETQYF.

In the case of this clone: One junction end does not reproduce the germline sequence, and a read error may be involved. CDR3 loop: CASSPPGLAENIQYF. The CDR3 DNA sequence: TGTGCCAGCTCACCACCTGGACTAGCCGAAAACATTCAGTACTTC. The chain is built from TRBV18 and TRBJ2-4, with 8 bases identical to TRBD2. The germline V gene has CDR1 KGHSH and CDR2 LQKENI. The CDR3 totals 15 residues.

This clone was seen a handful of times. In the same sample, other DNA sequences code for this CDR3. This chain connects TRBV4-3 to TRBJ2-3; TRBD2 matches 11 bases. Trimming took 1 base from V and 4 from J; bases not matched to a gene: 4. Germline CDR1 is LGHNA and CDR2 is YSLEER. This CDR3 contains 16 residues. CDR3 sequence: CASSQGLAGGSDTQYF. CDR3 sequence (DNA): TGCGCCAGCAGCCAAGGGCTAGCGGGAGGATCAGATACGCAGTATTTT.